The source of this TCR beta chain is a study of cytotoxic CD8 clonotypes in ibrutinib-treated CLL. Study background: Specimens for response were gathered following a median roughly eleven months of therapy, spanning 6 to 36. Among the samples, the mean was approximately 260,000 productive templates and approximately 91,000 productive rearrangements. Regarding the study as a whole: Clonality measured at baseline exceeded age-matched healthy donors, tracking circulating CD8+ T-cell counts. On treatment, the uncommon public clonotypes contracted or remained stable.

The table came from immunoSEQ multiplex PCR; TCRdb's copy has only in-frame clones and leaves some out. The table shows about 120,000 clones, with roughly 88% occurring only once. Details on this clone: Its antigen is as yet unknown.

V was pared by 6 bases and J by 1 base, with 20 bases of the junction left unmatched. CDR1 is MNHEY and CDR2 is SMNVEV in the germline V gene (reference sequence). The CDR3 sequence is 21 residues long. The rearrangement joins TRBV27 to TRBJ2-2, with 10 positions matching TRBD2. The sequence derives from a human donor with chronic lymphocytic leukemia. Sequencing used PBMCs, obtained after 24 months of ibrutinib treatment. The CDR3 is CASSLKWPGSSGRMNTGELFF. The CDR3 DNA follows: TGTGCCAGCAGCCTAAAATGGCCTGGATCTAGCGGGAGAATGAACACCGGGGAGCTGTTTTTT.